This TCR beta chain comes out of a study of blood T cell repertoires in COVID-19. Generated by immunoSEQ multiplex PCR, the TCRdb table keeps only in-frame clones and is missing some. The profile covers approximately 150,000 clones, with approximately 88% appearing a single time and under 2.5% taken by the ten largest. The germline CDR1 and CDR2 sequences are MNHNS and SASEGT. V shed 3 bases and J shed 3 bases, with 11 bases lying between them. This CDR3 is 14 amino acids long. This chain uses TRBV6-1 with TRBJ1-1, with a weak D call TRBD1 (5 bases). The specimen was peripheral blood. The sequence came from a man aged 65-85 years with acute or convalescent COVID-19. CDR3 nucleotide sequence: TGTGCCAGCAGTGACGCAGGCAGGGACACTGAAGCTTTCTTT. It translates to CASSDAGRDTEAFF.